A single sample gave rise to the 4 T cell receptor beta chains below, sequenced in a study of blood T cell repertoires in COVID-19. Using immunoSEQ multiplex PCR, the repertoire was profiled, and TCRdb retains in-frame clones only, with some absent. The sample has about 58,000 clones, about 78% seen once. Specimen: peripheral blood. These receptors were taken from a human donor in a cohort sampled during active COVID-19.

The chain uses TRBV11-2 and TRBJ2-7; 8 bases are shared with TRBD1. The CDR3 extends over 16 amino acids. Losses at the gene ends were 0 bases for V and 4 bases for J; bases not matched to a gene: 8. CDR1 is SGHAT, CDR2 FQNNGV, per germline. The CDR3 nucleotides are TGTGCCAGCAGCTTAGATAACAGGGGGATTAATTACGAGCAGTACTTC. Its protein product is CASSLDNRGINYEQYF.

The V gene is TRBV19, the J gene TRBJ1-6; 7 bases are a match to TRBD1. The V segment lost 4 bases and the J segment 11 bases; nucleotides outside the gene matches: 8. This CDR3 region has 14 residues. Germline assignment: CDR1 LNHDA and CDR2 SQIVND (reference sequence). This CDR3 reads CASSTPGQRPPLHF. The CDR3 nucleotides are TGTGCCAGTAGTACCCCGGGACAGAGGCCACCCCTCCACTTT.

The genes are TRBV29-1 and TRBJ1-1; 8 nucleotides line up with TRBD1. V dropped 7 bases and J dropped 6; count of bases not matched to a gene: 10. The CDR3 totals 13 residues. The germline V gene has CDR1 SQVTM and CDR2 ANQGSEA. This CDR3 reads CSAARTGKAEAFF. DNA of the CDR3: TGCAGCGCTGCCCGGACAGGGAAGGCTGAAGCTTTCTTT.

This chain uses TRBV30 with TRBJ1-4; TRBD1 aligns across 8 bases. V gave up 0 bases and J gave up 8 bases; unmatched junction bases: 8. The CDR3 is made up of 15 amino acids. CDR1 is GTSNPN and CDR2 is SVGIG in the germline V gene (reference sequence). DNA of the CDR3: TGTGCCTGGAGTGTCGGTTCAGGGGGCTTGGAAAAACTGTTTTTT. Amino acids: CAWSVGSGGLEKLFF.